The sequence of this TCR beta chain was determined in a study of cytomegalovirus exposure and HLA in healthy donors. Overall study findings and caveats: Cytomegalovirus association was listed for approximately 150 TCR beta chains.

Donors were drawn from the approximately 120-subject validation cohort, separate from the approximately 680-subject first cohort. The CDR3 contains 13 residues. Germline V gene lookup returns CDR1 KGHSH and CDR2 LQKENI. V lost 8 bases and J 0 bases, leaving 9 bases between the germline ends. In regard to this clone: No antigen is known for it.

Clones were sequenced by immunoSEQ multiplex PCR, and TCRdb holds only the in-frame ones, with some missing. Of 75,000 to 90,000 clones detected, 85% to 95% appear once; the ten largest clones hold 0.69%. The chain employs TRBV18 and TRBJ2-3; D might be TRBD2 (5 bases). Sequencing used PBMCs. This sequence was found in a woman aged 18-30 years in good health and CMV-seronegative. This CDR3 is CASLRGSTDTQYF. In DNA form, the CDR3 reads TGTGCCAGCCTCCGCGGGAGCACAGATACGCAGTATTTT.